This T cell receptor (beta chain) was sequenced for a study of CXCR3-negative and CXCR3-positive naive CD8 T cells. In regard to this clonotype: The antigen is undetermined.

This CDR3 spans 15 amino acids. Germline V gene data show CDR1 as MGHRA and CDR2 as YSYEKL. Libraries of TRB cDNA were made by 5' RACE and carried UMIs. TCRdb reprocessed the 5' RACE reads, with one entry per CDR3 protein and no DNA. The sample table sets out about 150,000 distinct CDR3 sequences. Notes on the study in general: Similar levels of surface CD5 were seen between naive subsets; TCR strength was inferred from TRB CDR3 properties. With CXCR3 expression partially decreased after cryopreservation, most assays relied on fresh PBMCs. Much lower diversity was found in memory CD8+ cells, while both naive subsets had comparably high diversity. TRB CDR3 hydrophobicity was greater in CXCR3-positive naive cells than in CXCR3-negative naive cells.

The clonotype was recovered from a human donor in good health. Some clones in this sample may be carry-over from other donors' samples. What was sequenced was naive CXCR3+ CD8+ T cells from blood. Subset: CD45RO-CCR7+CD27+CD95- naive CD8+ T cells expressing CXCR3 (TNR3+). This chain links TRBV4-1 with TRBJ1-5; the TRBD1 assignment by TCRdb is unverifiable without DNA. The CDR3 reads CASSQEWAGNQPQHF.